These T cell receptor beta chains were read from a single sample in a study of control samples from healthy donors and cancer patients. Profiling relied on immunoSEQ multiplex PCR, and the TCRdb table lists in-frame clones only, not all of them. The sample shows over 100,000 clones, around 89% of them seen only once. The sequenced sample was blood. The receptors shown here come from a woman in her forties or fifties in good health. The CDR3 runs from the conserved cysteine through the conserved F or W. A D gene is named only where the DNA matches it firmly. Size is omitted from some rows. Given values are once, few, many or a class for expanded clones.

>-|TRBJ1-4|-|TRBV5-1
CASSPPSGSPNEKLFF
TGCGCCAGCAGCCCCCCGTCAGGATCGCCGAATGAAAAACTGTTTTTT
>-|TRBJ2-5|-|TRBV11-2
CASSFRRGRQETQYF
TGTGCCAGCAGCTTTCGAAGGGGTAGGCAGGAGACCCAGTACTTC
>-|TRBJ2-4|TRBD1|TRBV6-5
CASSYPTGGKNIQYF
TGTGCCAGCAGTTACCCGACAGGGGGCAAAAACATTCAGTACTTC
>-|TRBJ2-5|TRBD2|TRBV6-5
CASSYASGGGPQYF
TGTGCCAGCAGTTACGCAAGCGGGGGGGGGCCCCAGTACTTC
>-|TRBJ2-4|TRBD1|TRBV9
CASSVGGQGMGIQYF
TGTGCCAGCAGCGTAGGCGGACAGGGGATGGGCATTCAGTACTTC
>-|TRBJ1-2|TRBD1|TRBV5-1
CASTLGDRGGYTF
TGCGCCAGCACCCTCGGTGACAGGGGTGGCTACACCTTC
>once|TRBJ2-3|TRBD1|TRBV13
CASSLTGGAGNTQYF
TGTGCCAGCAGCTTAACAGGGGGCGCGGGAAATACGCAGTATTTT
>-|TRBJ1-2|-|TRBV19
CASRGGPAEDYTF
TGTGCCAGTAGGGGGGGCCCGGCGGAGGACTACACCTTC
>-|TRBJ2-3|-|TRBV11-3
CASSLEGAASTDTQYF
TGTGCCAGCAGCTTAGAAGGGGCGGCTAGCACAGATACGCAGTATTTT
>-|TRBJ1-6|-|TRBV6-6
CASSYQLGTPLHF
TGTGCCAGCAGTTACCAATTGGGGACACCCCTCCACTTT
>-|TRBJ2-2|TRBD1|TRBV6-5
CASSRTGANTGELFF
TGTGCCAGCAGTAGAACAGGGGCGAACACCGGGGAGCTGTTTTTT
>-|TRBJ2-3|TRBD1|TRBV12-5
CASGLFSGQGADTQYF
TGTGCTAGTGGTTTGTTCTCGGGACAGGGGGCAGATACGCAGTATTTT
>-|TRBJ1-5|-|TRBV12-3/TRBV12-4
CASKEGIGPQHF
TGTGCCAGCAAAGAGGGTATCGGGCCCCAGCATTTT
>once|TRBJ1-2|TRBD1|TRBV27
CASSLNGQGTFSYGYTF
TGTGCCAGCAGTTTAAACGGACAGGGCACCTTCTCCTATGGCTACACCTTC
>-|TRBJ2-7|TRBD1|TRBV7-8
CASSWGQGPYEQYF
TGTGCCAGCAGCTGGGGACAGGGGCCCTACGAGCAGTACTTC
>few|TRBJ1-5|-|TRBV2
CASSHRARVPQHF
TGTGCCAGCAGTCACAGGGCCCGGGTACCCCAGCATTTT
>-|TRBJ1-5|-|TRBV7-2
CASSLLWGGGQPQHF
TGTGCCAGCAGCTTATTATGGGGGGGAGGCCAGCCCCAGCATTTT
>-|TRBJ2-7|TRBD2|TRBV10-3
CAISDPSGGNEQYF
TGTGCCATCAGTGATCCTAGCGGGGGAAACGAGCAGTACTTC
>-|TRBJ1-4|TRBD1|TRBV7-7
CASSLTGGANEKLFF
TGTGCCAGCAGCTTAACAGGGGGGGCTAATGAAAAACTGTTTTTT
>once|TRBJ1-1|-|TRBV30
CAWSVQTMNTEAFF
TGTGCCTGGAGTGTACAAACGATGAACACTGAAGCTTTCTTT
>once|TRBJ2-3|-|TRBV4-3
CASSQDPLGTDTQYF
TGCGCCAGCAGCCAAGATCCTTTGGGGACAGATACGCAGTATTTT
>-|TRBJ2-5|-|TRBV30
CAWGDRAASAQYF
TGTGCCTGGGGAGACCGGGCGGCGTCGGCCCAGTACTTC
>-|TRBJ1-6|TRBD1|TRBV6-5
CASSYRDSSYNSPLHF
TGTGCCAGCAGTTACCGGGACAGCTCCTATAATTCACCCCTCCACTTT
>-|TRBJ2-3|-|TRBV29-1
CSLRGTDTQYF
TGCAGCCTCCGGGGCACAGATACGCAGTATTTT
>few|TRBJ1-4|-|TRBV14
CASSRTRGMNEKLFF
TGTGCCAGCAGCCGCACGCGAGGGATGAATGAAAAACTGTTTTTT
>-|TRBJ1-1|TRBD1|TRBV19
CATAVGGGWGAFF
TGTGCCACAGCGGTGGGAGGGGGCTGGGGAGCTTTCTTT
>-|TRBJ2-3|TRBD2|TRBV3-1/TRBV3-2
CASSQVLAVSTDTQYF
TGTGCCAGCAGCCAAGTTCTAGCGGTGAGCACAGATACGCAGTATTTT
>-|TRBJ2-6|-|TRBV2
CASSNGGRYSGANVLTF
TGTGCCAGCAGCAACGGGGGCAGATACTCTGGGGCCAACGTCCTGACTTTC
>-|TRBJ1-5|-|TRBV21-1
CASRREEGEGNQPQHF
TGTGCCAGCCGCCGAGAGGAGGGGGAGGGCAATCAGCCCCAGCATTTT
>-|TRBJ2-3|TRBD2|TRBV10-3
CAISEYLAGIGITDTQYF
TGTGCCATCAGTGAGTACCTAGCGGGAATAGGGATCACAGATACGCAGTATTTT
>-|TRBJ2-7|-|TRBV30
CAWSVLGRHEQYF
TGTGCCTGGAGTGTACTTGGGCGTCACGAGCAGTACTTC
>-|TRBJ1-2|-|TRBV9
CASSANHPDQRTSYGYTF
TGTGCCAGCAGCGCAAATCATCCCGATCAGAGGACCTCATATGGCTACACCTTC
>-|TRBJ1-4|-|TRBV15
CATSSPLTGGAETNEKLFF
TGTGCCACCAGCAGTCCCCTCACGGGGGGGGCGGAAACTAATGAAAAACTGTTTTTT
>-|TRBJ2-1|TRBD1|TRBV7-2
CASSPWTGGWRKNEQFF
TGTGCCAGCAGCCCCTGGACAGGGGGCTGGAGGAAAAATGAGCAGTTCTTC
>-|TRBJ1-1|TRBD1|TRBV27
CASSLKQGARNTEAFF
TGTGCCAGCAGTTTAAAACAGGGGGCGAGGAACACTGAAGCTTTCTTT
>-|TRBJ2-2|-|TRBV19
CASNIQGNTGELFF
TGTGCCAGTAATATACAGGGAAACACCGGGGAGCTGTTTTTT
>-|TRBJ1-3|-|TRBV27
CASSFPKGGRQKGSGNTIYF
TGTGCCAGCAGTTTCCCAAAGGGTGGACGACAGAAAGGCTCTGGAAACACCATATATTTT
>-|TRBJ1-2|-|TRBV20-1
CSASFQGGSYGYTF
TGCAGTGCTAGTTTTCAGGGAGGGAGTTATGGCTACACCTTC
>few|TRBJ1-4|-|TRBV19
CASMGGTGTNEKLFF
TGTGCCAGTATGGGCGGGACTGGGACTAATGAAAAACTGTTTTTT